This passage covers 5 T cell receptor beta chains from one sample sequenced in a study of beta chain features in type 1 diabetes. What was sequenced were expressed TCRB transcripts, since all of the isolated RNA had been reverse transcribed. TCRdb's copy holds only in-frame clones and misses some; the assay was immunoSEQ multiplex PCR. This sample has about 360,000 clones, with around 12% found just once. Sequenced material: naive CD4+ T cells from blood. The receptors stem from a man younger than 35 in good health.

This clone showed up just a few times. The junction shows a germline mismatch at one end, possibly a read error. The rearrangement joins TRBV11-2 to TRBJ2-3, with D possibly matching TRBD2 (5 bases). The CDR3 is made up of 15 amino acids. Germline V gene lookup returns CDR1 SGHAT and CDR2 FQNNGV. The CDR3 reads CASRLGTGFTDTQYF. The CDR3 coding sequence is TGTGCCAGCAGATTAGGTACGGGGTTCACAGATACGCAGTATTTT. The whole variable domain, remainder taken from reference TRBV11-2 and TRBJ2-3, is EAGVAQSPRYKIIEKRQSVAFWCNPISGHATLYWYQQILGQGPKLLIQFQNNGVVDDSQLPKDRFSAERLKGVDSTLKIQPAKLEDSAVYLCASRLGTGFTDTQYFGPGTRLTVL.

The chain links TRBV30 to TRBJ1-4, with a tentative D call TRBD1 (6 bases). In germline, CDR1 is GTSNPN, CDR2 SVGIG (reference sequence). The CDR3 length is 13 residues. V gave up 3 bases and J gave up 7 bases, with 12 bases separating them. The CDR3 DNA is TGTGCCTGGAGCAGGGGCAGGGGTGAAAAACTGTTTTTT. Translated: CAWSRGRGEKLFF.

The chain uses TRBV30 and TRBJ1-1; D is possibly TRBD1 (6 bases). Trimming removed 7 bases at V and 1 base at J, with 13 bases between. CDR3 length equals 13 residues. CDR1 and CDR2 (germline): GTSNPN, SVGIG (reference sequence). CDR3 loop: CAFHYRENTEAFF. The CDR3 coding sequence is TGTGCCTTTCACTACAGGGAGAACACTGAAGCTTTCTTT.

This chain joins TRBV7-2 and TRBJ1-2; 12 bases agree with TRBD1. CDR1 and CDR2 (germline): SGHTA, FQGNSA. The V segment lost 5 bases and the J segment 7 bases; nucleotides outside the gene matches: 8. This CDR3 has 15 residues. The CDR3, as DNA: TGTGCCAGCAGCCTAGGGACAGGGGGCGCCGGTGGCTACACCTTC. Residues: CASSLGTGGAGGYTF.

This clone was seen a few times. The chain recombines TRBV28 with TRBJ1-5; 7 bases are a match to TRBD1. V dropped 6 bases and J dropped 1; count of bases not matched to a gene: 6. The CDR3 length is 15 residues. The germline V gene encodes CDR1 MDHEN and CDR2 SYDVKM. The CDR3 region is CASRPPQGSNQPQHF. CDR3 bases: TGTGCCAGCAGGCCCCCACAGGGGAGCAATCAGCCCCAGCATTTT. Drawing the rest from reference TRBV28 and TRBJ1-5, the complete variable domain is DVKVTQSSRYLVKRTGEKVFLECVQDMDHENMFWYRQDPGLGLRLIYFSYDVKMKEKGDIPEGYSVSREKKERFSLILESASTNQTSMYLCASRPPQGSNQPQHFGDGTRLSIL.